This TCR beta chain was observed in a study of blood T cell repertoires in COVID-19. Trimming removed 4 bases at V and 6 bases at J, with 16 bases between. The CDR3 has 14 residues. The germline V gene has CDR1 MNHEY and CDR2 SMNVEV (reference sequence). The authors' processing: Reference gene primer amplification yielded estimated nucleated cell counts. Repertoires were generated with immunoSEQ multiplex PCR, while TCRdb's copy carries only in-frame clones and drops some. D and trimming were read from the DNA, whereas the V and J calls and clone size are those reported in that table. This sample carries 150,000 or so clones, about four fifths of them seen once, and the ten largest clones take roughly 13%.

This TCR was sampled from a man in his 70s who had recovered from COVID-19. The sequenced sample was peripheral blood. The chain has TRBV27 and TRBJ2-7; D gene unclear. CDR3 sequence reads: CASSSPETRSEQYF. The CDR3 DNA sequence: TGTGCCAGCAGTTCCCCCGAAACCCGGTCCGAGCAGTACTTC.